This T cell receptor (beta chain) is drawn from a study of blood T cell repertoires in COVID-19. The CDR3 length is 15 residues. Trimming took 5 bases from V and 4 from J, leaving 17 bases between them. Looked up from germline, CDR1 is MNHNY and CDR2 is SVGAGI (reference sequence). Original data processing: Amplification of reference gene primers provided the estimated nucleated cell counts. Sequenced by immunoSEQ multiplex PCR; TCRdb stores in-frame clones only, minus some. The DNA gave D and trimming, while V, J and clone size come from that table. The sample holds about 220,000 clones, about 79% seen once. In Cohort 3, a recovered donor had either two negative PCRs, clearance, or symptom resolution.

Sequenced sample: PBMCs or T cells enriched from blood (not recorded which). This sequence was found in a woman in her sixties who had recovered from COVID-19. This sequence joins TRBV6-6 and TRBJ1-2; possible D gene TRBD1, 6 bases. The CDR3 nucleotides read TGTGCCAGCAGTCCTTCTACGGACAGAGGCTATGGCTACACCTTC. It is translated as CASSPSTDRGYGYTF.